This T cell receptor beta chain derives from a study of OX40 agonist ivuxolimab in advanced cancers. Broader study findings: Clones of CD4+ and CD8+ blood T cells grew by week 6 at doses of 0.1 to 3.0 mg/kg. The specificity for antigen of the expanded peripheral T cells was not determined.

Details on this clone: As yet, its antigen is unknown.

The junction had 10 bases not matched to a gene; V was cut back by 0 bases and J by 5 bases. Per germline, CDR1 KGHSH and CDR2 LQKENI. This CDR3 has 16 amino acids. The repertoire was sequenced with immunoSEQ multiplex PCR; TCRdb's copy has only in-frame clones and lacks some. This table has tens of thousands of clones, about 88% appearing once. This TCR was sampled from an adult with an advanced solid tumor such as melanoma, head and neck, liver or kidney cancer. The J gene is TRBJ2-7, the V gene TRBV18; 7 nucleotides agree with TRBD2. The sample in question was CD4+ or CD8+ T cells sorted from blood, obtained in a trial of the OX40 agonist ivuxolimab. CDR3 coding DNA: TGTGCCAGCTCACCACCGTCTAGCCCGAGCGGGAACGAGCAGTACTTC. Translated, it gives CASSPPSSPSGNEQYF.